This TCR beta chain was captured in a study of PD-1 blockade in classical Hodgkin lymphoma. The germline gives CDR1 ENHRY, CDR2 SYGVKD. This CDR3 comprises 16 residues. The V gene lost 6 bases and the J gene lost 4 bases, with 22 bases spanning the gap. Sequencing used immunoSEQ multiplex PCR; TCRdb keeps in-frame clones, though not all of them. The table shows approximately 6,600 clones, with 45% to 70% occurring only once. Study-level results: Reported baseline diversity: healthy donors highest, relapsed/refractory patients lowest.

A word on this clone: Its antigen remains unidentified.

Each patient's relapse followed autologous stem cell transplantation, and brentuximab vedotin exposure varied. Thawed PBMCs underwent magnetic negative selection to obtain purified CD8+ T cells. The gene calls are TRBV10-3 and TRBJ2-7, with D possibly being TRBD2 (6 bases). The TCR originated in a human donor with classical Hodgkin lymphoma. The source material was CD8+ T cells from blood, sampled at baseline. CDR3 bases: TGTGCCATCAGGGACCTTAGCGGAGTGGGGGGATACGAGCAGTACTTC. Translation gives CAIRDLSGVGGYEQYF.